This T cell receptor (beta chain) derives from a study of vaccination effects on CD4 cells after COVID-19 (dated 2022 in TCRdb). With respect to the entire study: In the ViraFEST assay, PBMC were stimulated with viral peptide pools, and antigen-specific CD4+ T cell clonotypes were then identified by expansion using TCR sequencing. Each participant got two doses of an mRNA SARS-CoV-2 vaccine, either BNT162b2 or mRNA-1273. Cultures from other donors in the study were sequenced with the Oncomine TCR Beta short-read assay on an Illumina iSeq 100. The full study included roughly 10 COVID-19 convalescent patients and several SARS-CoV-2-naive healthy vaccine recipients. SARS-CoV-2 spike-specific CD4+ TCR repertoires were compared before and after mRNA vaccination in COVID-19 convalescent patients and in infection-naive vaccine recipients. Each well held 1.5 million to 2 million PBMC cultured in IMDM containing approximately 5% human AB serum, 8.5 to 10 IU/ml IL-2 and gentamicin, along with approximately 10 ug/ml peptides. Here is what the overall study found, with its caveats: In healthy vaccine recipients, vaccine-induced clones were almost all SARS-CoV-2 mono-reactive, with only 1 of 255 cross-reactive with common cold coronaviruses. Marked clonal contraction was observed in both infection-induced and vaccine-induced clones at late post-vaccination timepoints, consistent with waning T cell responses. The study was limited by a small number of convalescent patients, and early post-infection timepoints were lacking.

Between the V and J ends, shortened by 5 bases and 6 bases respectively, the junction contains 13 bases. The CDR3 sequence holds 14 residues, the cysteine and phenylalanine included. Only CDR3 DNA remains: 42 bases, in frame from the first base. The germline V gene (reference sequence) sets CDR1 to LGHDT and CDR2 to YNNKEL. Libraries were constructed by the immunoSEQ multiplex PCR assay. DNA from the CD4+ T cells that had been cultured and isolated underwent TCR beta CDR3 sequencing. Per the source publication's procedure: Non-productive TCR sequences were removed and reads were trimmed to the CDR3 region, keeping CDR3s of at least 7 amino acids. The MANAFEST web app was used to identify antigen-specific clonotypes by comparing expansion in peptide wells with expansion in reference cultures. To count as positive, a clone had to show expansion at FDR<0.05 compared with the reference and with all other wells, an odds ratio above 5, and a frequency above 0.1% in two replicate wells. Cross-reactive clonotypes were defined as significantly expanded in SARS-CoV-2 spike wells and in at least one common cold coronavirus spike condition. Using the stringdist R package, CDR3 similarity was measured by Levenshtein distance, and unrooted trees were constructed with ape in R 3.6.1. Held by TCRdb, this immuneACCESS table contains in-frame sequences only and omits some clones. Under half of the omission traces to an unresolved V gene where checked; the cause of the rest is unknown. V, J and clone size derive from that table, while D and trimming were established from the DNA sequence. The sample table records 25,000 to 30,000 clones; 65% of these occur just once. Under 10% of the sample is taken by the ten largest.

This clone showed up just a few times. What antigen it recognizes has not been identified. The record has no base qualities; no much larger clone is one base away. After around 11 days of culture, CD4+ T cells were isolated with the EasySep CD4+ T cell isolation kit. Healthy vaccine recipients had no prior SARS-CoV-2 infection, confirmed by negative nucleocapsid antibodies before and after vaccination. On days 3 and 7, half of the culture medium was replaced with fresh IL-2-containing medium. Unless noted otherwise, every peptide stimulation condition was cultured in triplicate wells. PBMC were separated from whole blood using Ficoll-Paque Plus gradient centrifugation and were then either cryopreserved at -140C or used fresh. The QIAamp micro DNA kit was used to extract genomic DNA from the cultured CD4+ T cells.

The V gene is TRBV3-1 (or the pseudogene TRBV3-2) and the J gene is TRBJ2-2; the D gene is possibly TRBD2, with 5 bases matching. The clonotype originates from a human donor who received a COVID-19 vaccine. The material was CD4+ T cells from PBMCs cultured without peptide, obtained before COVID-19 vaccination. The DNA is as follows: TGTGCCAGCAGCGGTGGACTGAGCCCCGGGGAGCTGTTTTTT. Its protein reads: CASSGGLSPGELFF.